Listed below are T cell receptor beta chains from one sample, sequenced in a study of T-cell reconstitution after alpha-beta-depleted transplantation in children. From the PCR reads, TCRdb called clonotypes with MiXCR, one entry per CDR3 protein. Among approximately 1,000,000 distinct CDR3 sequences listed, 25% to 35% were seen once. The sequences come from PBMCs, mostly from graft donor cells, collected 360 days after TCRalphabeta/CD19-depleted stem cell transplant. Source of these receptors: a boy in the first two years of life who had a stem cell transplant for SCID, so the T cells may come from the graft donor. Both conserved end residues are part of each CDR3. Fields, in order: J gene, V gene, clone size, D gene, CDR3 DNA, CDR3 protein. The D gene is left open where the match is weak. Only some rows state a clone size, as once, few, many or a class for expanded clones.

J: TRBJ2-7
V: TRBV18
size: few
D: -
DNA: TGTGCCAGCTCACTTCTTGGGGGGGCTCTCTCCTACGAGCAGTACTTC
CDR3: CASSLLGGALSYEQYF

J: TRBJ2-5
V: TRBV10-3
size: -
D: TRBD1
DNA: TGTGCCATCAGTGGAAGCGACAGGGCCCCCCAAGAGACCCAGTACTTC
CDR3: CAISGSDRAPQETQYF

J: TRBJ2-2
V: TRBV24-1
size: few
D: TRBD2
DNA: TGTGCCACCTCCACTAGCGGATCGAACACCGGGGAGCTGTTTTTT
CDR3: CATSTSGSNTGELFF

J: TRBJ1-5
V: TRBV4-1
size: few
D: -
DNA: TGCGCCAGCAGCCAGGGTCAGGGGACCAATCAGCCCCAGCATTTT
CDR3: CASSQGQGTNQPQHF

J: TRBJ1-4
V: TRBV13
size: few
D: -
DNA: TGTGCCAGCAGCTTAGGAGGACGGAGTAATGAAAAACTGTTTTTT
CDR3: CASSLGGRSNEKLFF

J: TRBJ2-1
V: TRBV5-1
size: -
D: TRBD1
DNA: TGCGCCAGCAGCGCTACAAGGGGGCCCTCCTACAATGAGCAGTTCTTC
CDR3: CASSATRGPSYNEQFF

J: TRBJ2-3
V: TRBV12-3/TRBV12-4
size: -
D: -
DNA: TGTGCCAGCAGTTTACTAGGCAGGCGCACAGATACGCAGTATTTT
CDR3: CASSLLGRRTDTQYF

J: TRBJ2-1
V: TRBV12-3/TRBV12-4
size: -
D: TRBD2
DNA: TGTGCCAGCAGACCGGGGTTTCTGGGGAGGGGCAATGAGCAGTTCTTC
CDR3: CASRPGFLGRGNEQFF

J: TRBJ2-7
V: TRBV10-3
size: -
D: -
DNA: TGTGCCATCAGTGACTACAGTGGGTCCTACGAGCAGTACTTC
CDR3: CAISDYSGSYEQYF

J: TRBJ2-3
V: TRBV20-1
size: -
D: TRBD1
DNA: TGCAGTGCATACGTCAGGGGGATATTACCTACAGATACGCAGTATTTT
CDR3: CSAYVRGILPTDTQYF

J: TRBJ2-5
V: TRBV5-5
size: few
D: TRBD1
DNA: TGTGCCAGCAGTCCCGGGACAGGGGCGGCAGAGACCCAGTACTTC
CDR3: CASSPGTGAAETQYF

J: TRBJ2-7
V: TRBV15
size: -
D: -
DNA: TGTGCCACCAGTCGCGGGCCACCCTCCTACGAGCAGTACTTC
CDR3: CATSRGPPSYEQYF

J: TRBJ2-7
V: TRBV4-2
size: few
D: -
DNA: TGTGCCAGCAGCAGGGACCTGGGCTACGAGCAGTACTTC
CDR3: CASSRDLGYEQYF

J: TRBJ2-5
V: TRBV11-2
size: -
D: -
DNA: TGTGCCAGCAGCTTAACGTCGGCAGAAGAGACCCAGTACTTC
CDR3: CASSLTSAEETQYF

J: TRBJ2-5
V: TRBV4-3
size: few
D: -
DNA: TGCGCCAGCAGCCAAGGTCTCCTTAAGGGGGAAGAGACCCAGTACTTC
CDR3: CASSQGLLKGEETQYF

J: TRBJ2-4
V: TRBV12-3/TRBV12-4
size: -
D: -
DNA: TGTGCCAGCAGTTTACTTCCTAGCCCAAAAAACATTCAGTACTTC
CDR3: CASSLLPSPKNIQYF

J: TRBJ2-5
V: TRBV20-1
size: -
D: -
DNA: TGCAGTGCTAGCTATCTTTCAGGGGTAGAGACCCAGTACTTC
CDR3: CSASYLSGVETQYF

J: TRBJ1-5
V: TRBV21-1
size: -
D: -
DNA: TGTGCCAGCAGCAAAAGAAACACAGGAGTAATACAGCCCCAGCATTTT
CDR3: CASSKRNTGVIQPQHF

J: TRBJ1-1
V: TRBV20-1
size: -
D: -
DNA: TGCAGTGCTACGATCAACACTGAAGCTTTCTTT
CDR3: CSATINTEAFF

J: TRBJ1-5
V: TRBV12-3/TRBV12-4
size: -
D: -
DNA: TGTGCCAGCAGTAACCGGGACGCATACAATCAGCCCCAGCATTTT
CDR3: CASSNRDAYNQPQHF

J: TRBJ2-7
V: TRBV7-2
size: -
D: -
DNA: TGTGCCAGCAGCTTAGATGTAGCGAGCTCCTACGAGCAGTACTTC
CDR3: CASSLDVASSYEQYF

J: TRBJ1-2
V: TRBV9
size: -
D: TRBD1
DNA: TGTGCCAGCAGCGTACGACAGGGGTACGGCTACACCTTC
CDR3: CASSVRQGYGYTF

J: TRBJ1-1
V: TRBV7-9
size: few
D: -
DNA: TGTGCCAGCAGCACCACCGACAGGAACACTGAAGCTTTCTTT
CDR3: CASSTTDRNTEAFF

J: TRBJ1-1
V: TRBV20-1
size: -
D: -
DNA: TGCAGTGCTTTGGGACCGAACACTGAAGCTTTCTTT
CDR3: CSALGPNTEAFF

J: TRBJ1-4
V: TRBV24-1
size: -
D: TRBD1
DNA: TGTGCCACCAGTGATCCCCGGGACAGGGCTGAAAAACTGTTTTTT
CDR3: CATSDPRDRAEKLFF

J: TRBJ2-1
V: TRBV2
size: -
D: -
DNA: TGTGCCATCTCGGGCTCTAGCTCCTACAATGAGCAGTTCTTC
CDR3: CAISGSSSYNEQFF

J: TRBJ2-7
V: TRBV6-5
size: -
D: TRBD1
DNA: TGTGCCAGCAGTTCCCGCCGGGACAGGGGGCTAGAGCAGTACTTC
CDR3: CASSSRRDRGLEQYF

J: TRBJ2-2
V: TRBV28
size: many
D: -
DNA: TGTGCCAGCAGTTATCGGACGGAGAACACCGGGGAGCTGTTTTTT
CDR3: CASSYRTENTGELFF

J: TRBJ2-1
V: TRBV24-1
size: few
D: TRBD1
DNA: TGTGCCACCAGTGATAGGGGACAGGGGAGTCACAATGAGCAGTTCTTC
CDR3: CATSDRGQGSHNEQFF

J: TRBJ2-1
V: TRBV6-2/TRBV6-3
size: -
D: -
DNA: TGTGCCAGCAGTTACTCGAGATGGAGGGAGGACGAGCAGTTCTTC
CDR3: CASSYSRWREDEQFF

J: TRBJ2-5
V: TRBV10-3
size: few
D: TRBD1
DNA: TGTGCCATCAGTGGCCCCGGGACAGAAAAAGAGACCCAGTACTTC
CDR3: CAISGPGTEKETQYF

J: TRBJ2-3
V: TRBV5-1
size: few
D: -
DNA: TGCGCCAGCAGCTTGACGGGCAGGGCAGATACGCAGTATTTT
CDR3: CASSLTGRADTQYF